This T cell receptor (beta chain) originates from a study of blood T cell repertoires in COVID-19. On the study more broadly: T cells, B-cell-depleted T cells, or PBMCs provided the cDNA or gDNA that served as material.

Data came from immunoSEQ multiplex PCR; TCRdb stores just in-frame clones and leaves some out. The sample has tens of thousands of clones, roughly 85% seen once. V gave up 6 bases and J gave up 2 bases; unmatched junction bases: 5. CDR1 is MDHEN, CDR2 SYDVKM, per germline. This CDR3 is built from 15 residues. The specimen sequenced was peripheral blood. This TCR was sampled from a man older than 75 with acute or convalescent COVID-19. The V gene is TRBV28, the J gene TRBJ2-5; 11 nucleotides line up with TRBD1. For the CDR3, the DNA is TGTGCCAGCAGCCCCGGGACAGGGGGTCAAGAGACCCAGTACTTC. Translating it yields CASSPGTGGQETQYF.